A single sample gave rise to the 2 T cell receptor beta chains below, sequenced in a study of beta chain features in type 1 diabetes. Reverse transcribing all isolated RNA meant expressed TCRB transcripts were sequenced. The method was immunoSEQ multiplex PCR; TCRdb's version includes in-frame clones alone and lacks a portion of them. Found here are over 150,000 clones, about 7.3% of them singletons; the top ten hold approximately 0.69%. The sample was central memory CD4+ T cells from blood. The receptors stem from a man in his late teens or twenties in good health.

CDR3 nucleotides: TGTGCCAGCAGCTTAAACCCGGGGTCGTCCTACGAGCAGTACTTC. This gives the protein CASSLNPGSSYEQYF. The genes are TRBV7-3 and TRBJ2-7; maybe TRBD2 (5 bases). The CDR3 spans 15 residues. The V gene's germline CDR1 is SGHTA and CDR2 FQGTGA. Between the trimmed V and J ends, which lost 1 base and 1 base, there was a span of 11 bases.

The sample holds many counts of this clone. CDR3 sequence reads: CASSSWVGQAFF. DNA for the CDR3: TGTGCCAGCAGCTCGTGGGTGGGGCAAGCTTTCTTT. The chain carries TRBV7-9 and TRBJ1-1, with D perhaps TRBD1 (5 bases). The CDR3 spans 12 residues. Germline-derived CDR1 and CDR2 are SEHNR and FQNEAQ (reference sequence). The ends were cut back, 4 bases at V and 9 bases at J, with 12 bases in the middle.